This T cell receptor (beta chain) comes out of a study of blood T cell repertoires in COVID-19. About the study: COVID-19 samples from acute and convalescent phases originated in the United States, Italy and Spain.

Source study methods: Amplified reference gene primers provided the basis for estimating nucleated cell counts. The assay was immunoSEQ multiplex PCR, and TCRdb's table has in-frame clones only and misses some. From that table come the V and J calls and clone size; the DNA was used to work out D and trimming. The sample shows 150,000 to 200,000 clones, around nine tenths of them seen only once. CDR3 length: 15 residues. Per germline, CDR1 GTSNPN and CDR2 SVGIG (reference sequence). Trimming took off 0 bases at V and 0 bases at J, with 9 bases between the two ends. The sequence was collected from a man aged 55 to 70 with active or convalescent COVID-19. Sequences were obtained from peripheral blood. The gene calls are TRBV30 and TRBJ1-5; TRBD1 might be the D (5 bases). Here the CDR3 DNA reads TGTGCCTGGAGTGTACGGGGGAATAGCAATCAGCCCCAGCATTTT. Its protein is CAWSVRGNSNQPQHF.